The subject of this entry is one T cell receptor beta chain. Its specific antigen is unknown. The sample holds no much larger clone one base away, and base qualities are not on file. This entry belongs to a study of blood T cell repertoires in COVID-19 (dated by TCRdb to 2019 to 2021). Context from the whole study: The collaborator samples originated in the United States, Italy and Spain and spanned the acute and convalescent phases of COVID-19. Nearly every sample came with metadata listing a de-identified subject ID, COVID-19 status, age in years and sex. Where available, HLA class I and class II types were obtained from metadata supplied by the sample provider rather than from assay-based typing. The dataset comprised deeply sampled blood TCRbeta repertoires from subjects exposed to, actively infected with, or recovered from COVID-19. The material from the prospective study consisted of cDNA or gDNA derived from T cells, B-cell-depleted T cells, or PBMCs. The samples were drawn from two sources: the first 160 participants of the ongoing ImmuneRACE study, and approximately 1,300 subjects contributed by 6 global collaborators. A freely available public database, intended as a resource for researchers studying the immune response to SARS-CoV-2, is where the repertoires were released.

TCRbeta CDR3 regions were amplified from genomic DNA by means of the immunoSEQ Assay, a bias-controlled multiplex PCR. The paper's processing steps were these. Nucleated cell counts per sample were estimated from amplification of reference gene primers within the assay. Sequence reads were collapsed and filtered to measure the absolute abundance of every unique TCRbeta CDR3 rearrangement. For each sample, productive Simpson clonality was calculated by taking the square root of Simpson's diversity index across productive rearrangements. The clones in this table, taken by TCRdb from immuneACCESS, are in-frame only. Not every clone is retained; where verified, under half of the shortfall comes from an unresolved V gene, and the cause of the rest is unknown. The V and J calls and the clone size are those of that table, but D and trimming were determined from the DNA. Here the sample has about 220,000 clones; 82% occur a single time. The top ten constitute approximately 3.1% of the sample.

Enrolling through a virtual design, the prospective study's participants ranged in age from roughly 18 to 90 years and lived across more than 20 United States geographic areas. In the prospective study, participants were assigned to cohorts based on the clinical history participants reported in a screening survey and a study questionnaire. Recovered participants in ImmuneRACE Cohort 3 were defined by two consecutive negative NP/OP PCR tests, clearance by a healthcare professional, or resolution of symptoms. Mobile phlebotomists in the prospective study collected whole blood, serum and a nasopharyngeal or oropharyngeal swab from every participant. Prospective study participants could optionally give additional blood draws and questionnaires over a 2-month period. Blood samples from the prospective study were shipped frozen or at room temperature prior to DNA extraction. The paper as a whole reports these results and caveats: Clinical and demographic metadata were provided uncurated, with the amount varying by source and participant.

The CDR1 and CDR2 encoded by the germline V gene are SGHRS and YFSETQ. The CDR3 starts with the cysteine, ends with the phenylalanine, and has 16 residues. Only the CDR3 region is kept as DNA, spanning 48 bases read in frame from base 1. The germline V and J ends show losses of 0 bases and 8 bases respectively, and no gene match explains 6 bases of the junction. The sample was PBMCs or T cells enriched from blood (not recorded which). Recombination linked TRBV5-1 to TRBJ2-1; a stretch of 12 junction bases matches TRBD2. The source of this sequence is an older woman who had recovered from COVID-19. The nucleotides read TGCGCCAGCAGCTTGGGACTAGCGGGAGCAGGCGATGAGCAGTTCTTC. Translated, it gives CASSLGLAGAGDEQFF.